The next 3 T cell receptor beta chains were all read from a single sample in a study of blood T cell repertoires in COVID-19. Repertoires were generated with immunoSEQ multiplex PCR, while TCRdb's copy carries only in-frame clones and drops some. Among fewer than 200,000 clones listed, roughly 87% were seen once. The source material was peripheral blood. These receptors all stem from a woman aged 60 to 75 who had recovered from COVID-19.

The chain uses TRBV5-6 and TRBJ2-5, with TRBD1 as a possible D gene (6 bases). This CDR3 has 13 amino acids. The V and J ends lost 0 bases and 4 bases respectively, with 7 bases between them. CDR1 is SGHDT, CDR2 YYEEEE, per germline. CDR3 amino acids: CASSLGGLETQYF. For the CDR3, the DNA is TGTGCCAGCAGCTTGGGGGGGCTAGAGACCCAGTACTTC.

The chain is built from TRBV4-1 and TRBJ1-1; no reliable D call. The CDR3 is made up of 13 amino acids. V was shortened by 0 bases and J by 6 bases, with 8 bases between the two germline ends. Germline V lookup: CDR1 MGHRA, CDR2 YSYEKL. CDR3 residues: CASSQDSWAEAFF. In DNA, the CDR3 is TGCGCCAGCAGCCAAGATAGCTGGGCTGAAGCTTTCTTT.

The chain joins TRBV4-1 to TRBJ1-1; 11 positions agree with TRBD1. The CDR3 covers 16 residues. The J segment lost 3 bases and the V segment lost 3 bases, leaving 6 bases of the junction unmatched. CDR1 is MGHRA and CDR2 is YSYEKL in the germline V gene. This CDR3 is CASSQGQGVKDTEAFF. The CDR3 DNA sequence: TGCGCCAGCAGCCAGGGACAGGGGGTGAAGGACACTGAAGCTTTCTTT.